What follows describes a single TCR beta chain. Antigen: not known. These data belong to a study of cytomegalovirus exposure and HLA in healthy donors. The study, taken as a whole, reports: According to a later analysis, most TCR beta chains associated with CMV appeared HLA-restricted.

The PCR made use of 60 Vbeta and 13 Jbeta primers. Profiled with immunoSEQ multiplex PCR; TCRdb holds only in-frame clones, not every one. In the table there are over 150,000 clones, approximately 80% of which are singletons. Germline CDR1 and CDR2: MNHNY and SVGAGI (reference sequence). V shed 6 bases and J 4 bases; nucleotides not matched to a gene: 6. This CDR3 spans 14 amino acids. This clonotype was sampled from a woman aged 50 to 65 in good health and CMV-seronegative. The chain combines TRBV6-6 with TRBJ1-1, with 9 positions matching TRBD1. Sequences were obtained from PBMCs. The CDR3 coding sequence is TGTGCCAGCAGCCCCGGACAGGGGACCACTGAAGCTTTCTTT. Residues: CASSPGQGTTEAFF.